Below are 15 T cell receptor beta chains sequenced from a single sample in a study of blood T cells in healthy people across ages. Next came a second PCR, run for roughly 6 to 11 cycles, which used a sample-barcoded 5' primer along with a J-beta primer mix. MiXCR, applied by TCRdb to the 5' RACE reads, yields one record per CDR3 protein. The sample shows about 1,500,000 distinct CDR3 sequences, over 25% of them seen only once. Sequenced material: blood. The source of these receptors is a woman in her twenties or thirties in good health.

This clonotype was detected a few times. This rearrangement joins TRBV3-1 to TRBJ2-1; 10 nucleotides match TRBD2. The V and J ends lost 1 base and 7 bases, in that order; junction bases with no gene match: 4. Germline V gene sequence: CDR1 LGHDT, CDR2 YNNKEL (reference sequence). The CDR3 is 15 residues long. The CDR3 is CASSQVAGGGNEQFF. CDR3 nucleotide sequence: TGTGCCAGCAGCCAAGTAGCGGGAGGCGGGAATGAGCAGTTCTTC.

The V and J genes are TRBV13 and TRBJ2-1; the match to TRBD2 covers 8 bases. Per the germline V gene, CDR1 is PRHDT and CDR2 is FYEKMQ (reference sequence). V shed 8 bases, J shed 8 bases, and the junction held 11 bases outside the gene matches. The CDR3 runs to 14 residues. This CDR3 is CASGQVRGGYEQFF. In DNA form, the CDR3 reads TGTGCCAGCGGCCAAGTACGGGGGGGCTATGAGCAGTTCTTC.

This clonotype showed up just a few times. The gene calls are TRBV18 and TRBJ2-5, with D unclear. Germline CDR1 reads KGHSH; CDR2 reads LQKENI. CDR3 length: 12 amino acids. Trimming took 2 bases from V and 5 from J, leaving 6 bases between them. The CDR3 DNA reads as TGTGCCAGCTCACCATTCGCGGAGACCCAGTACTTC. Encoded protein: CASSPFAETQYF.

This chain uses TRBV7-3 with TRBJ2-3; weak D call: TRBD2 (6 bases). The length of the CDR3 is 17 residues. Germline values: CDR1 SGHTA, CDR2 FQGTGA. The V and J ends lost 5 bases and 5 bases respectively, with 23 bases between them. CDR3 in DNA: TGTGCCAGCAGCCCAAGCCTAGCTGGAACCGGGGGAGATACGCAGTATTTT. Its protein product is CASSPSLAGTGGDTQYF.

As to this clonotype: A single base separates this from a much larger clone, so it may be a read error. The CDR3 ends on some other residue instead of the conserved phenylalanine or tryptophan, so this is likely a read error. This chain links TRBV6-6 with TRBJ2-7; D is unclear. Germline CDR1 and CDR2: MNHNY and SVGAGI (reference sequence). The V end lost 6 bases, the J end lost 3 bases, and 15 bases lay between the germline ends. The CDR3 extends over 14 amino acids. The CDR3 loop is CASSSGAALYEQYS. DNA for the CDR3: TGTGCCAGCAGCTCCGGAGCCGCCCTCTACGAGCAGTACTCC.

This clonotype appeared a few times. This sequence joins TRBV5-1 and TRBJ1-4; maybe TRBD1 (5 bases). Trimming removed 0 bases from V and 8 bases from J, with 14 bases in between. CDR3 length: 15 residues. The V gene's germline CDR1 is SGHRS and CDR2 YFSETQ. For the CDR3, the DNA is TGCGCCAGCAGCTTGGGCCGGGGCAGTCCCGAAAAACTGTTTTTT. This encodes CASSLGRGSPEKLFF.

The chain uses TRBV10-3 and TRBJ2-7, with 7 bases that match TRBD2. This CDR3 is 14 amino acids long. Germline-derived CDR1 and CDR2 are ENHRY and SYGVKD. V dropped 4 bases and J dropped 4; count of bases not matched to a gene: 7. The CDR3 region is CAISVSSGSYEQYF. The CDR3 bases are TGTGCCATCAGTGTTAGTAGCGGGTCATACGAGCAGTACTTC.

The chain joins TRBV12-3 or TRBV12-4 to TRBJ2-7; D perhaps matches TRBD2 (6 bases). V dropped 6 bases and J dropped 2 bases, with 14 bases sitting between them. The CDR3 runs to 14 residues. The CDR3 region has the DNA TGTGCCAGCAGCGGGGACTCCGAAGCCTACGAGCAGTACTTC. This sequence encodes CASSGDSEAYEQYF.

The chain uses TRBV11-2 and TRBJ2-5, with 9 bases identical to TRBD2. Losses at the gene ends were 3 bases for V and 11 bases for J; bases not matched to a gene: 10. The CDR3 is 14 residues long. Per the germline V gene, CDR1 is SGHAT and CDR2 is FQNNGV. The CDR3 DNA sequence: TGTGCCAGCAGCTTGGCGGGAGGGGTTATGGAGCAGTACTTC. Translating it yields CASSLAGGVMEQYF.

This clonotype has more than one count but fewer than ten. The chain recombines TRBV3-1 with TRBJ2-5; a possible D gene is TRBD1 (7 bases). The V end lost 2 bases, the J end lost 9 bases, and 16 bases lay between the germline ends. Germline CDR1 is LGHDT and CDR2 is YNNKEL (reference sequence). The CDR3 consists of 14 residues. Here the CDR3 reads CASSQSMTGRSQYF. The CDR3 DNA follows: TGTGCCAGCAGCCAATCCATGACAGGGAGGTCCCAGTACTTC.

This clonotype showed up many times. The rearrangement uses TRBV25-1 and TRBJ2-1, with a weak D call TRBD1 (6 bases). This CDR3 has 13 amino acids. Germline-derived CDR1 and CDR2 are MGHDK and SYGVNS. V was cut by 10 bases and J by 3 bases, with 13 bases left in between. CDR3 in DNA: TGTGCCACCACACAGGGTCTCTACAATGAGCAGTTCTTC. This encodes CATTQGLYNEQFF.

The chain recombines TRBV7-8 with TRBJ1-1; TRBD1 is a possible D gene (5 bases). Germline CDR1 and CDR2: SGHVS and FQNEAQ. The CDR3 is 12 amino acids. Trimming stripped 0 bases from V and 11 bases from J, with 10 bases between. CDR3 in DNA: TGTGCCAGCAGCTTAGCGAGGGGCTCCGCTTTCTTT. Encoded protein: CASSLARGSAFF.

The chain couples TRBV27 to TRBJ2-1, with 14 bases matching TRBD2. Trimming removed 5 bases from V and 6 bases from J; junction bases left unmatched: 3. Germline V gene sequence: CDR1 MNHEY, CDR2 SMNVEV (reference sequence). This CDR3 comprises 15 residues. CDR3 coding DNA: TGTGCCAGCAGTAAGGGACTAGCGGGAGTCAATGAGCAGTTCTTC. Translated, it gives CASSKGLAGVNEQFF.

The chain uses TRBV5-1 and TRBJ1-1, with 7 positions matching TRBD1. The CDR3 consists of 12 residues. Trimming took 4 bases from V and 6 from J; bases not matched to a gene: 3. Germline assignment: CDR1 SGHRS and CDR2 YFSETQ. The CDR3 region is CASSGGTAEAFF. Here the CDR3 DNA reads TGCGCCAGCAGCGGAGGGACAGCTGAAGCTTTCTTT.

The chain is built from TRBV5-6 and TRBJ2-6; the D call may be TRBD1 or TRBD2 (5 bases each). Germline loops: CDR1 SGHDT, CDR2 YYEEEE. The V and J ends lost 3 bases and 1 base respectively, with 8 bases between them. CDR3 size: 15 residues. This CDR3 reads CASSWWGSGANVLTF. The CDR3 nucleotides are TGTGCCAGCAGCTGGTGGGGGTCTGGGGCCAACGTCCTGACTTTC.